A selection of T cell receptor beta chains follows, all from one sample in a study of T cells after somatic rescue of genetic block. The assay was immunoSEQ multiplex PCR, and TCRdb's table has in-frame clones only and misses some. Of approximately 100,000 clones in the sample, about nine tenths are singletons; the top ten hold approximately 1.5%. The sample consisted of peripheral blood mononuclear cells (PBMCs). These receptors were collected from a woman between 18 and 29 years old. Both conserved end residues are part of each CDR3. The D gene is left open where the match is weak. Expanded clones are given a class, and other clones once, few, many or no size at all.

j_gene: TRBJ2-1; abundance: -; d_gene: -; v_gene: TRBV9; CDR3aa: CASSVNPTLYNEQFF; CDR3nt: TGTGCCAGCAGCGTTAATCCAACCCTCTACAATGAGCAGTTCTTC
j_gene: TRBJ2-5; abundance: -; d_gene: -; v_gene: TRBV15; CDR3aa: CATSTPDLGGETQYF; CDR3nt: TGTGCCACCAGCACTCCGGACCTCGGGGGAGAGACCCAGTACTTC
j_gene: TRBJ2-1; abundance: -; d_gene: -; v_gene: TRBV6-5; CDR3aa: CASSYIAVGREQFF; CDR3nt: TGTGCCAGCAGTTACATCGCTGTTGGGAGGGAGCAGTTCTTC
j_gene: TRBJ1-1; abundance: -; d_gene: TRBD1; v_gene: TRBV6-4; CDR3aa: CASSRWGLQGPRAFF; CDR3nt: TGTGCCAGCAGCCGGTGGGGTTTACAGGGGCCGCGGGCTTTCTTT
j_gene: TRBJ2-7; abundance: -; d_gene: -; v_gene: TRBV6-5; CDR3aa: CASRPETRGREQYF; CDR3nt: TGTGCCAGCAGACCCGAGACGAGGGGCCGGGAGCAGTACTTC
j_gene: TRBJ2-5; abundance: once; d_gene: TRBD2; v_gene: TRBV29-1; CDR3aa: CSVTGSGFGETQYF; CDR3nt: TGCAGCGTAACCGGTAGCGGGTTCGGGGAGACCCAGTACTTC
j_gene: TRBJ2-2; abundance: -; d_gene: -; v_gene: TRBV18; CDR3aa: CASSPDTTGELFF; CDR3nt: TGTGCCAGCTCACCGGACACCACCGGGGAGCTGTTTTTT
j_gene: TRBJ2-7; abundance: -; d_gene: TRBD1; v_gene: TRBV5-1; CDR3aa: CASSLRDRTEQYF; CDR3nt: TGCGCCAGCAGCTTGCGGGACAGGACCGAGCAGTACTTC
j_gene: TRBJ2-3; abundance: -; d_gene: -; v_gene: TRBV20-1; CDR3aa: CSAKVVDTQYF; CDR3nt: TGCAGTGCTAAGGTGGTAGATACGCAGTATTTT
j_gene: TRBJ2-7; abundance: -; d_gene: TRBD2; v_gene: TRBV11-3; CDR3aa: CASSLETSGSFYEQYF; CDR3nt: TGTGCCAGCAGCCTCGAGACTAGCGGGAGTTTCTACGAGCAGTACTTC
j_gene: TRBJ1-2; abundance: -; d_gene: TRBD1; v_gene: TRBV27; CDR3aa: CASSRDRVNYGYTF; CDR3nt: TGTGCCAGCAGTCGCGACAGGGTGAACTATGGCTACACCTTC
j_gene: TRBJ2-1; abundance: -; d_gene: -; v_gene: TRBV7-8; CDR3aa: CASSPTSGGWDEQFF; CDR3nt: TGTGCCAGCAGCCCGACGTCCGGGGGCTGGGATGAGCAGTTCTTC
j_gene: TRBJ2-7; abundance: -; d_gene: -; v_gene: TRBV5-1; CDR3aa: CASSLLGRSSYEQYF; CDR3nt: TGCGCCAGCAGCTTGTTAGGGAGAAGCTCCTACGAGCAGTACTTC
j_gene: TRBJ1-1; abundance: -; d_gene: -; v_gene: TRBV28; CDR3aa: CASSHGGNTEAFF; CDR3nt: TGTGCCAGCAGTCACGGGGGGAACACTGAAGCTTTCTTT
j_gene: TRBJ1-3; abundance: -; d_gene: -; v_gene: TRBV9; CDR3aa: CASSEQPGRTSGNTIYF; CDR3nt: TGTGCCAGCAGCGAACAACCGGGACGGACCTCTGGAAACACCATATATTTT
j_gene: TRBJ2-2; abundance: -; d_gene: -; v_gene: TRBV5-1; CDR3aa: CASSPTGVSTGELFF; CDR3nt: TGCGCCAGCAGCCCTACGGGAGTAAGCACCGGGGAGCTGTTTTTT
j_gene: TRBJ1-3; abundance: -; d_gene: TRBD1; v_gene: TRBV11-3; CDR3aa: CASSLTQGAQGNTIYF; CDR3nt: TGTGCCAGCAGCTTAACCCAGGGGGCTCAAGGAAACACCATATATTTT
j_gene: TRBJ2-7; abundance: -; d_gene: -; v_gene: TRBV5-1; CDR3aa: CASSPAAGSYEQYF; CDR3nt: TGCGCCAGCAGCCCGGCGGCGGGTTCCTACGAGCAGTACTTC
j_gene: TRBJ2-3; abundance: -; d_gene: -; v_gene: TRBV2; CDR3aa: CASGRDTSLDTQYF; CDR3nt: TGTGCCAGCGGCCGGGACACCTCCCTAGATACGCAGTATTTT
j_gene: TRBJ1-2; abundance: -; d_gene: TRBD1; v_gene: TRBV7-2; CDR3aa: CASSLLRGQGANYGYTF; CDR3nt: TGTGCCAGCAGCTTACTCCGAGGACAGGGAGCTAACTATGGCTACACCTTC
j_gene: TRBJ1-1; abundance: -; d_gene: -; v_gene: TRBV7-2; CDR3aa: CASSLVGQGGEAFF; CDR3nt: TGTGCCAGCAGCTTAGTTGGGCAGGGAGGGGAAGCTTTCTTT
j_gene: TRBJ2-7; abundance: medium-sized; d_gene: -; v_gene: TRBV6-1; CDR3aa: CASTPGEADEQYF; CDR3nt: TGTGCCAGCACCCCAGGGGAGGCGGACGAGCAGTACTTC
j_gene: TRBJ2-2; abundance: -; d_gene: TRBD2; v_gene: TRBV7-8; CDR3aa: CASSFLAGGPGPGELFF; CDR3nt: TGTGCCAGCAGCTTCCTAGCGGGAGGGCCGGGTCCCGGGGAGCTGTTTTTT
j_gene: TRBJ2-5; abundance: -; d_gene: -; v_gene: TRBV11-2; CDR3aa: CASSLGLAIQETQYF; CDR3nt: TGTGCCAGCAGCTTAGGTCTAGCCATCCAAGAGACCCAGTACTTC
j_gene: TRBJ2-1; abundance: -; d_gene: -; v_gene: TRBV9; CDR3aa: CASSVGRASYNEQFF; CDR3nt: TGTGCCAGCAGCGTAGGCCGGGCCTCCTACAATGAGCAGTTCTTC
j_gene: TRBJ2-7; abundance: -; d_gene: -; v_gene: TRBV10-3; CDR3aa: CAISETGGPYEQYF; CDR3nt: TGTGCCATCAGTGAGACAGGAGGACCCTACGAGCAGTACTTC
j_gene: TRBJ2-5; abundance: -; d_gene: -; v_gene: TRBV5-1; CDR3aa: CASSLSGNEETQYF; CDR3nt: TGCGCCAGCAGCTTGTCGGGTAATGAAGAGACCCAGTACTTC
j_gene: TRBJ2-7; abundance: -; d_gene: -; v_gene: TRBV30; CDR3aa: CAWTTGYEQYF; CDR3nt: TGTGCCTGGACTACCGGGTACGAGCAGTACTTC
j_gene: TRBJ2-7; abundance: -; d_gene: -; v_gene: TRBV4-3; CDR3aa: CASSQDSQGILYEQYF; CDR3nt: TGCGCCAGCAGCCAAGATAGCCAGGGTATTCTCTACGAGCAGTACTTC
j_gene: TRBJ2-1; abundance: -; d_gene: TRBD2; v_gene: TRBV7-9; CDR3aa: CASSKRGLAGLEQFF; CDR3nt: TGTGCCAGCAGCAAAAGGGGACTAGCGGGGCTTGAGCAGTTCTTC
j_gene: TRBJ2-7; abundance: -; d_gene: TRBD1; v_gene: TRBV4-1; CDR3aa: CASRDRGYEQYF; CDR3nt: TGCGCCAGCCGGGACAGGGGCTACGAGCAGTACTTC
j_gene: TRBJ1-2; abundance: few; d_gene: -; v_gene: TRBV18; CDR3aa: CASSPDGSRGYTF; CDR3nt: TGTGCCAGCTCACCGGATGGGAGCAGAGGCTACACCTTC
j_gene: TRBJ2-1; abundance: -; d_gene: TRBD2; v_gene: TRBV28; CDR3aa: CASSGTISYNEQFF; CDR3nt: TGTGCCAGCAGTGGGACTATCTCCTACAATGAGCAGTTCTTC
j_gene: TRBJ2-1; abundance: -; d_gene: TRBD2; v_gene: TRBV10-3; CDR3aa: CAISESSPAGGRYNEQFF; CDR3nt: TGTGCCATCAGTGAGTCTTCCCCCGCGGGGGGGCGGTACAATGAGCAGTTCTTC
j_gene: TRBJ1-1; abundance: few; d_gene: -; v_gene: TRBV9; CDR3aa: CASSVVTQNTEAFF; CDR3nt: TGTGCCAGCAGCGTAGTCACACAGAACACTGAAGCTTTCTTT
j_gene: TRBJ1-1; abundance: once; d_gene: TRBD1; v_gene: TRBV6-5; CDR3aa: CASSHRTRGHTEAFF; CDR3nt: TGTGCCAGCAGTCACCGGACGAGGGGGCACACTGAAGCTTTCTTT
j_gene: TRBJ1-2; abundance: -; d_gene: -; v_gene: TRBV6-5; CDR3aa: CASPKDSGMDGYTF; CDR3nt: TGTGCCAGCCCAAAGGACAGTGGGATGGATGGCTACACCTTC
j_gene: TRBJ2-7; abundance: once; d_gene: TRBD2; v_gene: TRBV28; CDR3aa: CASRPAGTTSYEQYF; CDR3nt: TGTGCCAGCAGGCCCGCCGGGACTACCTCCTACGAGCAGTACTTC
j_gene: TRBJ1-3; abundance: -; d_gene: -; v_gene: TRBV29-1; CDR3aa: CSVGAESSGNTIYF; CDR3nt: TGCAGCGTTGGGGCAGAGTCCTCTGGAAACACCATATATTTT
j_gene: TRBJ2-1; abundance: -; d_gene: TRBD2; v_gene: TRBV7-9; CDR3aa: CASSLLAGTNEQFF; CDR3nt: TGTGCCAGCAGCTTACTAGCGGGAACGAATGAGCAGTTCTTC
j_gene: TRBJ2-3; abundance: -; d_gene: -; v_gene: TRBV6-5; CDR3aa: CASSAGTDTQYF; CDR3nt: TGTGCCAGCAGCGCGGGGACAGATACGCAGTATTTT
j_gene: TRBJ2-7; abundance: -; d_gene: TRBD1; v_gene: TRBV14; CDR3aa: CASSQADRGQQYF; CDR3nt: TGTGCCAGCAGCCAAGCTGACAGGGGTCAGCAGTACTTC